The present T cell receptor beta chain was sequenced within a study of T cells in Graves' hyperthyroidism and ophthalmopathy (dated by TCRdb to 2018 to 2020). Regarding the research as a whole: Peripheral blood was sampled at the time of initial diagnosis, prior to any treatment. After blood sampling, hyperthyroidism patients were treated with methimazole at a starting dose of 30 mg daily, and ophthalmopathy patients were treated with high-dose intravenous methylprednisolone. Prospective prediction of ophthalmopathy was tested in an independent validation cohort consisting of some 18 hyperthyroidism patients and around 16 patients who later progressed to ophthalmopathy. For training and testing, the 100 or so patients in the discovery cohort were randomly divided in a 7:3 ratio. Thyroid tissue and blood T-cell repertoires from about six Graves' hyperthyroidism patients were also compared in the study. According to the paper, TCR Vbeta CDR3 sequencing was carried out on 135 peripheral blood samples, which came from over 40 ophthalmopathy, approximately 78 hyperthyroidism and approximately 17 progressor patients. To identify TCR V-J signatures that set the groups apart, the researchers used a discovery cohort of 100 patients, made up of approximately 43 with Graves' ophthalmopathy and some 55 with stable Graves' hyperthyroidism. Paper-wide results and their limitations: Ophthalmopathy was separated from stable hyperthyroidism by a 13 V-J signature model, with 87.88% sensitivity and 81% to 83% specificity obtained in cross-validation and 80%/75% obtained in testing. No statistical method was used to set the sample size in advance, and investigators knew the group allocation. Blood samples also contained most of the expanded thyroid clonotypes (frequency above 0.001), which suggests that blood repertoires may reflect thyroid immune responses. In validation, the model predicted progression to ophthalmopathy with about 71% sensitivity and less than 80% specificity, a median of about 6.7 months before onset.

Stable Graves' hyperthyroidism was defined as the absence of progression to ophthalmopathy over 18 months of follow-up. The hyperthyroidism patients were between 18 and 65 years old and newly diagnosed, with a disease duration of less than 2 months. Exclusion was applied to patients with uncontrolled infections, other autoimmune diseases, pregnancy or lactation. Diagnoses were based on clinical symptoms, serum thyroxine and TRAb, thyroid ultrasound and orbital computed tomography. PBMCs were separated from 10 ml of fresh peripheral blood using Ficoll-Paque density gradient centrifugation. Trizol reagent was used to extract total RNA, and RNA quality was then checked on an Agilent 2100 Bioanalyzer. The TCR beta CDR3 regions were amplified from the RNA transcripts. The TCR CDR3 was subjected to a first round of RT-PCR using the HTBI primer set and the Qiagen OneStep RT-PCR kit. The libraries were constructed in a second round of multiplex PCR and then size-selected and purified. Paired-end sequencing of the libraries was performed with 100 bp reads on an Illumina HiSeq2000. In the original analysis: Raw data were processed with SOAPnuke, discarding reads with adapters, uncalled bases, mean Phred below 15, or no exact constant-primer or identifier match. COPE v1.2.5 was used to merge the high-quality paired reads, and each unique nucleotide sequence was defined as a clonotype. Clonotypes were aligned to IMGT TRBV, TRBD and TRBJ reference segments using MiTCR v1.1. Only V-J combinations with frequency above 0.0001, covering about 99% of repertoires, were analysed. A TCS score was defined as the ratio of F50 (clonal expansion) to E x V (chaos), with BLOSUM62-based TCRdist applied between CDR3 peptides within each V-J. Welch's t-statistics and random forest reduced 500 to 650 V-J features to fewer than 15, which were used in a naive Bayes classifier (R e1071). TCRdb handled the public reads itself, with Q25 trimming in fastp and clone calling in MiXCR, and kept productive beta chains. Every CDR3 protein is listed once, alongside the most common genes and DNA of its rows. TCRdb, not the original authors, processed these V and J calls. This sample is represented by about 420,000 distinct CDR3 sequences; approximately 14% of them were singletons. 7.5% to 8% of the sample is in the top ten clones.

This clonotype has a single count. The target of this receptor is not known. Base qualities are missing; no much larger clone stands one base away. A single read offers scant evidence. The CDR3 runs 15 residues from the cysteine to the phenylalanine. Solely the CDR3 DNA is kept, with 45 bases framed from the first base. CDR1 and CDR2 (MGHRA, YSYEKL) derive from the germline V gene. V lost 3 bases and J lost 2 bases, and the count of bases not matched to a germline gene is 5. The V and J segments used are TRBV4-1 and TRBJ1-2, with TRBD1 identical over 8 junction bases. Sequencing was performed on blood. The TCR was taken from a woman under 30 with Graves' hyperthyroidism. In nucleotide form, the sequence is TGCGCCAGCAGCCAGAGACAGGGGCGAAACTATGGCTACACCTTC. Translated, it gives CASSQRQGRNYGYTF.